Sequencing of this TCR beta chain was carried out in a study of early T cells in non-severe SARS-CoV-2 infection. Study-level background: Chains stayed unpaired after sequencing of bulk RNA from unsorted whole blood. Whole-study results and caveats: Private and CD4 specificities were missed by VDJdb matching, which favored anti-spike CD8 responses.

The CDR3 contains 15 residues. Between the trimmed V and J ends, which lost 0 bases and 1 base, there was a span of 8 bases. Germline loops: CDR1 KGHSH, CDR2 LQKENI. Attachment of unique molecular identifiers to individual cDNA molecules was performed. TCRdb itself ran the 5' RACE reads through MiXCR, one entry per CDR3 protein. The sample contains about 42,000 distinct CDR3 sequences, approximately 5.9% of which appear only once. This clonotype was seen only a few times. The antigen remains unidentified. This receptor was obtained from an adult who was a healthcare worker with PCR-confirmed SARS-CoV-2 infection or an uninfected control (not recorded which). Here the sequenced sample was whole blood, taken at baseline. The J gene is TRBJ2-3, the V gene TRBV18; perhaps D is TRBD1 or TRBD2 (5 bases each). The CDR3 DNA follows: TGTGCCAGCTCACCACCGAGGGGTGGCACAGATACGCAGTATTTT. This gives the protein CASSPPRGGTDTQYF.